This T cell receptor beta chain was profiled in a study of blood T cell repertoires in COVID-19. Study details: Material from acute and convalescent COVID-19 was sourced from the United States, Italy and Spain. Sources were T cells, B-cell-depleted T cells, or PBMCs; the material itself was cDNA or gDNA.

The protocol was immunoSEQ multiplex PCR, while the TCRdb copy is restricted to in-frame clones and leaves out a portion. This sample carries some 460,000 clones, 75% to 90% of them seen once, and the ten largest clones take roughly 0.7%. The ends lost 5 bases at V and 5 bases at J; junction bases unmatched: 5. The CDR3 length is 14 residues. From germline, CDR1 is SGHAT and CDR2 FQNNGV. Participant-given clinical history determined each cohort assignment. Two consecutive negative NP/OP PCR tests, clearance, or resolved symptoms defined Cohort 3 recovery. The rearrangement uses TRBV11-2 and TRBJ2-7, with 11 bases fitting TRBD1. The source is a woman aged 18-29 years who had recovered from COVID-19. The sample taken for sequencing was PBMCs or T cells enriched from blood (not recorded which). The CDR3 sequence: CASSLDRGPNEQYF. CDR3 sequence (DNA): TGTGCCAGCAGCCTGGACAGGGGGCCGAACGAGCAGTACTTC.